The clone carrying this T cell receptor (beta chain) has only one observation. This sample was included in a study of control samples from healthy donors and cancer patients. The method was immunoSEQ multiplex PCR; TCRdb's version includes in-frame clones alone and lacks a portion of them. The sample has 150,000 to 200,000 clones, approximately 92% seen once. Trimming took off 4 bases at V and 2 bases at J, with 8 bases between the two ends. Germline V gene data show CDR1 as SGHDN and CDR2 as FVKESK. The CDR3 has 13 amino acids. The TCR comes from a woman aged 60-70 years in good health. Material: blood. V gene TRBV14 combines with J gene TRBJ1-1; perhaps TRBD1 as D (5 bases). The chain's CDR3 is CASSPRGNTEAFF. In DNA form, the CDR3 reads TGTGCCAGCAGCCCAAGGGGTAACACTGAAGCTTTCTTT.